This passage covers 21 T cell receptor beta chains from one sample sequenced in a study of T-cell memory formation after mild COVID-19. Using its own MiXCR run on the 5' RACE reads, TCRdb lists one record per CDR3 protein. The sample lists 200,000 to 250,000 distinct CDR3 sequences; approximately 9% were seen once. Sequencing was performed on PBMCs or a T cell subset sorted from them (not recorded which). All receptors derive from a man younger than 35 who had mild COVID-19 (a few samples of this study predate the infection). Cell type and time point are not known.

The rearrangement uses TRBV4-1 and TRBJ2-1; either TRBD1 or TRBD2 may supply D (5 bases each). The CDR3 covers 14 residues. Germline V gene sequence: CDR1 MGHRA, CDR2 YSYEKL. V was clipped by 5 bases and J by 5 bases, with 13 bases between them. CDR3 coding DNA: TGCGCCAGCAGCAACCACGTGGGGGACAATGAGCAGTTCTTC. It translates to CASSNHVGDNEQFF.

This clonotype was counted a few times. The CDR3 region is CASSFKRGGTSNTGELFF. The CDR3 DNA follows: TGTGCCAGCAGCTTCAAGCGGGGGGGAACCTCGAACACCGGGGAGCTGTTTTTT. The rearrangement joins TRBV7-6 to TRBJ2-2; TRBD2 agrees at 10 bases. V lost 3 bases to trimming and J lost 0 bases; unmatched junction nucleotides: 7. There are 18 residues in the CDR3. From germline, CDR1 is SGHVS and CDR2 FNYEAQ.

This clonotype occurred a few times. The genes are TRBV15 and TRBJ2-7, with 7 bases lining up with TRBD1. The junction had 10 bases not matched to a gene; V was cut back by 5 bases and J by 6 bases. This CDR3 contains 14 residues. CDR1 is LNHNV and CDR2 is YYDKDF in the germline V gene (reference sequence). CDR3 in amino acids: CATSPLDRYSEQYF. The CDR3 coding sequence is TGTGCCACCAGCCCACTGGACAGGTACTCCGAGCAGTACTTC. Using reference TRBV15 and TRBJ2-7 for the parts outside the CDR3, the full variable domain is DAMVIQNPRYQVTQFGKPVTLSCSQTLNHNVMYWYQQKSSQAPKLLFHYYDKDFNNEADTPDNFQSRRPNTSFCFLDIRSPGLGDTAMYLCATSPLDRYSEQYFGPGTRLTVT.

The chain recombines TRBV6-1 with TRBJ2-5; maybe TRBD1 (6 bases). Germline V gene data show CDR1 as MNHNS and CDR2 as SASEGT. V was cut by 6 bases and J by 5 bases, with 16 bases left in between. The CDR3 covers 14 residues. The CDR3 spells CASRSTGIYETQYF. The CDR3 DNA follows: TGTGCCAGCAGGAGTACAGGGATTTACGAGACCCAGTACTTC.

The CDR3 spells CASSAGQGSGQPQHF. The CDR3 DNA reads TGTGCCAGCAGCGCGGGACAGGGCTCGGGTCAGCCCCAGCATTTT. The V call is TRBV7-2, the J call TRBJ1-5; TRBD1 matches at 9 bases. V lost 5 bases to trimming and J lost 6 bases; unmatched junction nucleotides: 8. Germline V gene lookup returns CDR1 SGHTA and CDR2 FQGNSA. The CDR3 is 15 residues long. Complete variable domain (other parts from reference TRBV7-2 and TRBJ1-5): GAGVSQSPSNKVTEKGKDVELRCDPISGHTALYWYRQSLGQGLEFLIYFQGNSAPDKSGLPSDRFSAERTGGSVSTLTIQRTQQEDSAVYLCASSAGQGSGQPQHFGDGTRLSIL.

This clonotype was counted many times. The V and J genes are TRBV18 and TRBJ2-1; 8 bases align to TRBD1. J was trimmed by 0 bases and V by 5 bases; bases with no gene match: 3. This CDR3 contains 15 residues. CDR1 KGHSH and CDR2 LQKENI come from the germline V gene. This CDR3 is CASSSTGGSYNEQFF. CDR3 DNA sequence: TGTGCCAGCTCATCAACAGGGGGCTCCTACAATGAGCAGTTCTTC. Complete variable domain (other parts from reference TRBV18 and TRBJ2-1): NAGVMQNPRHLVRRRGQEARLRCSPMKGHSHVYWYRQLPEEGLKFMVYLQKENIIDESGMPKERFSAEFPKEGPSILRIQQVVRGDSAAYFCASSSTGGSYNEQFFGPGTRLTVL.

This chain connects TRBV7-9 to TRBJ2-1; 7 bases match TRBD1. The CDR3 covers 15 residues. V shed 5 bases and J 8 bases; nucleotides not matched to a gene: 12. Germline lookup yields CDR1 SEHNR and CDR2 FQNEAQ (reference sequence). The CDR3 loop is CASSHEGQPSDEQFF. In nucleotides, the CDR3 is TGTGCCAGCAGCCACGAGGGACAGCCCTCGGATGAGCAGTTCTTC.

This chain joins TRBV12-3 or TRBV12-4 and TRBJ2-3; the D is unclear. V lost 10 bases and J lost 6, with 11 bases in between. This CDR3 is 11 amino acids long. The CDR3 DNA is TGTGCCACCGTGGTTGGCGATACGCAGTATTTT. It codes for CATVVGDTQYF.

There are a few counts of this clonotype. The chain couples TRBV28 to TRBJ1-2, with 9 bases aligning to TRBD1. J was trimmed by 5 bases and V by 7 bases; bases with no gene match: 8. In germline, CDR1 is MDHEN, CDR2 SYDVKM. This CDR3 has 14 amino acids. CDR3 protein: CASIITGTGYGYTF. The CDR3 DNA sequence: TGTGCCAGCATCATTACCGGGACAGGGTATGGCTACACCTTC.

The gene calls are TRBV20-1 and TRBJ2-2; D unresolved. Germline V lookup: CDR1 DFQATT, CDR2 SNEGSKA (reference sequence). The CDR3 covers 14 residues. V gave up 2 bases and J gave up 0 bases, with 7 bases separating them. CDR3 amino acids: CSARYYANTGELFF. The CDR3 DNA reads TGCAGTGCTAGATACTACGCGAACACCGGGGAGCTGTTTTTT.

Notes on this clonotype: A clone one base away is much larger, so this may be a read error. The V gene is TRBV7-2, the J gene TRBJ2-7; no firm D call. Germline-derived CDR1 and CDR2 are SGHTA and FQGNSA. The CDR3 is 11 amino acids. V was pared by 5 bases and J by 0 bases, with 2 bases between. CDR3 bases: TGTGCCAGCAGCCACTCCTACGAGCAGTACTTC. Protein sequence: CASSHSYEQYF.

This clonotype was recorded a few times. The V call is TRBV7-3, the J call TRBJ2-3; D call uncertain. The CDR3 extends over 15 amino acids. The V and J ends lost 5 bases and 2 bases respectively, with 14 bases between them. CDR1 and CDR2 from the germline V gene are SGHTA and FQGTGA. CDR3 nucleotides: TGTGCCAGCAGCACCCCCAGCGCCCCCACAGATACGCAGTATTTT. Residues: CASSTPSAPTDTQYF.

In its sample, this clonotype was seen a few times. The chain couples TRBV6-1 to TRBJ1-5, with 7 bases that match TRBD1. Germline lookup yields CDR1 MNHNS and CDR2 SASEGT. CDR3 length: 14 amino acids. V dropped 6 bases and J dropped 6; count of bases not matched to a gene: 8. The CDR3 DNA reads as TGTGCCAGCAGCGCAGACAGGGTGGGTCAGCCCCAGCATTTT. This encodes CASSADRVGQPQHF.

V and J are TRBV6-2 or TRBV6-3 and TRBJ2-7; 10 positions match TRBD1. Germline lookup yields CDR1 MNHEY and CDR2 SVGEGT. The length of the CDR3 is 14 residues. V lost 2 bases, J lost 12 bases, and 10 bases stayed unmatched. CDR3 nucleotides: TGTGCCAGCAGTTACCCCAACCGGGACAGGGGTCTGTACGTC. Residues: CASSYPNRDRGLYV.

This clonotype has only a few counts. This chain links TRBV5-1 with TRBJ2-3; 9 bases fit TRBD2. CDR1 is SGHRS and CDR2 is YFSETQ in the germline V gene. V lost 0 bases, J lost 8 bases, and 10 bases stayed unmatched. CDR3 length: 16 residues. Written as DNA, the CDR3 is TGCGCCAGCAGCTTGGCCCCGGGACCGCGGGAGGGTACGCAGTATTTT. The encoded protein is CASSLAPGPREGTQYF.

The chain joins TRBV7-3 to TRBJ2-1; 8 bases align to TRBD2. V shed 2 bases, J shed 5 bases, and the junction held 2 bases outside the gene matches. Germline values: CDR1 SGHTA, CDR2 FQGTGA. The CDR3 extends over 14 amino acids. In nucleotides, the CDR3 is TGTGCCAGCAGCTTAGGGACTAGTCACAATGAGCAGTTCTTC. Amino acids: CASSLGTSHNEQFF.

Here the CDR3 reads CASSFEGRGYTTDTQYF. CDR3 DNA sequence: TGTGCCAGCAGCTTCGAAGGGCGGGGTTATACCACAGATACGCAGTATTTT. V gene TRBV7-2 combines with J gene TRBJ2-3; D is possibly TRBD2 (6 bases). There are 17 residues in the CDR3. Germline loops: CDR1 SGHTA, CDR2 FQGNSA. Trimming cost V 3 bases and J 2 bases, with 18 bases left between them. Together with reference TRBV7-2 and TRBJ2-3, the CDR3 gives the full variable domain: GAGVSQSPSNKVTEKGKDVELRCDPISGHTALYWYRQSLGQGLEFLIYFQGNSAPDKSGLPSDRFSAERTGGSVSTLTIQRTQQEDSAVYLCASSFEGRGYTTDTQYFGPGTRLTVL.

The V gene is TRBV5-1, the J gene TRBJ1-1, with 10 positions matching TRBD1. This CDR3 has 14 amino acids. With V trimmed by 4 bases and J by 3 bases, 3 bases remained unmatched. Germline V CDR1 and CDR2: SGHRS, YFSETQ. CDR3 sequence reads: CASSGTGAYTEAFF. DNA for the CDR3: TGCGCCAGCAGCGGGACAGGGGCCTACACTGAAGCTTTCTTT.

As to this clonotype: A much larger clone lies one base from this, so it may be a read error. The chain carries TRBV20-1 and TRBJ1-3, with no clear D. Trimming removed 0 bases at V and 6 bases at J, with 15 bases between. This CDR3 spans 15 amino acids. Germline V lookup: CDR1 DFQATT, CDR2 SNEGSKA (reference sequence). The CDR3 reads CSARDLSDDSNTIYF. The CDR3 bases are TGCAGTGCTAGAGATCTGTCAGACGACTCAAACACCATATATTTT.

This chain links TRBV4-3 with TRBJ2-5, with D uncertain. The CDR3 consists of 14 residues. V lost 4 bases and J 1 base, leaving 10 bases between the germline ends. The germline gives CDR1 LGHNA, CDR2 YSLEER. CDR3 residues: CASSPPKGQETQYF. Here the CDR3 DNA reads TGCGCCAGCAGCCCGCCGAAGGGCCAAGAGACCCAGTACTTC.

The V call is TRBV4-2, the J call TRBJ2-7; D may be TRBD1 (6 bases). Germline V CDR1 and CDR2: LGHNA, YNFKEQ. Trimming cost V 0 bases and J 5 bases, with 14 bases left between them. The CDR3 totals 15 residues. CDR3 residues: CASSQDGGRDHEQYF. CDR3 bases: TGTGCCAGCAGCCAAGATGGGGGCAGGGATCACGAGCAGTACTTC.